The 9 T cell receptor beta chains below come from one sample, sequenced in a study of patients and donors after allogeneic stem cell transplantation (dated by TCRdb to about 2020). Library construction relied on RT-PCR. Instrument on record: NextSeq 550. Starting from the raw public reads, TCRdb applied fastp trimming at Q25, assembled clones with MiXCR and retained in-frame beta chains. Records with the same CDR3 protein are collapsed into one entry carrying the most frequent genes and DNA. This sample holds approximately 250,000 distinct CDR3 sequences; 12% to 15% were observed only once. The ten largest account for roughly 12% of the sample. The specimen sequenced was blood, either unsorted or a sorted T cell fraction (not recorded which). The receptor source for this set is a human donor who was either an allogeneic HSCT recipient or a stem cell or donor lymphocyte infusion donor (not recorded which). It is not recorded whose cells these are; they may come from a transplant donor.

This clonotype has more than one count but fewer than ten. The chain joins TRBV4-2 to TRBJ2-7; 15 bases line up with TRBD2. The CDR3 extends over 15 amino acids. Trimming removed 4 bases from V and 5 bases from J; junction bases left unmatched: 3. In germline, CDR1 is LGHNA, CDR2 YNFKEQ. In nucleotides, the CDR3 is TGTGCCAGCAGCCTTGGACTAGCGGGGGGGGACGAGCAGTACTTC. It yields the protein CASSLGLAGGDEQYF.

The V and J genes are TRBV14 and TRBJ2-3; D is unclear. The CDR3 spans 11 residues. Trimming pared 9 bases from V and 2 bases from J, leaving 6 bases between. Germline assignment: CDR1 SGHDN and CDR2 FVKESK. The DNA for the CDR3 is TGTGCCAGGCCACCCACAGATACGCAGTATTTT. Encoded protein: CARPPTDTQYF.

The CDR3 sequence: CASSLDFDSSYEQYF. The CDR3 DNA is TGTGCCAGCAGCTTAGACTTCGACAGTTCCTACGAGCAGTACTTC. The J gene is TRBJ2-7, the V gene TRBV7-2; D is perhaps TRBD1 (5 bases). The ends were cut back, 1 base at V and 1 base at J, with 11 bases in the middle. The CDR3 is made up of 15 amino acids. Germline V CDR1 and CDR2: SGHTA, FQGNSA.

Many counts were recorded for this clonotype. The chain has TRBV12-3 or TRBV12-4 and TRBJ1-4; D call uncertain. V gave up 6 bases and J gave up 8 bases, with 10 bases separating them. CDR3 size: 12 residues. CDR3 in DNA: TGTGCCAGCAGGCCCGAAAGGGAAAAACTGTTTTTT. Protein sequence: CASRPEREKLFF.

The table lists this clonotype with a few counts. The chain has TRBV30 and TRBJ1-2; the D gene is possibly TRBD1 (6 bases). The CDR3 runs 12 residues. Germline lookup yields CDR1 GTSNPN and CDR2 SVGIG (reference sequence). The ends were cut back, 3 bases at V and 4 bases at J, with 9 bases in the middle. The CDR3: CAWSRGGYGYTF. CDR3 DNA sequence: TGTGCCTGGAGCAGGGGAGGCTATGGCTACACCTTC. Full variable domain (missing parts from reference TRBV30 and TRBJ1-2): SQTIHQWPATLVQPVGSPLSLECTVEGTSNPNLYWYRQAAGRGLQLLFYSVGIGQISSEVPQNLSASRPQDRQFILSSKKLLLSDSGFYLCAWSRGGYGYTFGSGTRLTVV.

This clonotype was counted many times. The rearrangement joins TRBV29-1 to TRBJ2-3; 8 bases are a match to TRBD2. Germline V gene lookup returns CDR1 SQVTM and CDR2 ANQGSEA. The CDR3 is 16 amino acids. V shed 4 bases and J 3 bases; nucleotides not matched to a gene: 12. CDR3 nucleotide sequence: TGCAGCGTTGCTCGCGTTAGCGGGGACCAGACAGATACGCAGTATTTT. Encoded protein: CSVARVSGDQTDTQYF.

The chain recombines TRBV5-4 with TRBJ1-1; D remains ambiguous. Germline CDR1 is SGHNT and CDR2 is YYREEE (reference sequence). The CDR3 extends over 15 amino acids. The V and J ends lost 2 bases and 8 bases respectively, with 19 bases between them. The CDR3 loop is CASSFGGHAFLEAFF. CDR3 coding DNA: TGTGCCAGCAGCTTCGGAGGCCATGCGTTTTTGGAAGCTTTCTTT.

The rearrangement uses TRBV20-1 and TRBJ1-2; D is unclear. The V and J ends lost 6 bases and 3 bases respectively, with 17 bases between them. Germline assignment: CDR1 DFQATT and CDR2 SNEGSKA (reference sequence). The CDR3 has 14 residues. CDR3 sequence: CSAQGSGFYYGYTF. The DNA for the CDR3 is TGCAGTGCCCAAGGCTCCGGATTTTACTATGGCTACACCTTC.

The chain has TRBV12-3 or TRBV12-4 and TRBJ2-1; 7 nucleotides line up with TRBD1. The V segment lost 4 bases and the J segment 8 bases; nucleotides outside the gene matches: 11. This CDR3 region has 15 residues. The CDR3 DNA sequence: TGTGCCAGCAGTTCAACCGGGACAGCGCTTGATGAGCAGTTCTTC. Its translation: CASSSTGTALDEQFF.